These T cell receptor beta chains were read from a single sample in a study of HIV-infected patients and healthy controls. TCRdb reanalysed the 5' RACE reads using MiXCR and keeps one entry per CDR3 protein. The table has more than 60,000 distinct CDR3 sequences, around 21% seen once. Sequenced material: CD4+ T cells from blood. The origin of the receptors is a human donor in good health. Each CDR3 is given with its conserved first and last residue. Fields, in order: CDR3 protein, V gene, D gene. The D gene is left open where the match is weak.

CDR3aa: CASSYSTGGYGYTF
v_gene: TRBV6-5
d_gene: .

CDR3aa: CASSSWDRSYTF
v_gene: TRBV7-9
d_gene: TRBD1

CDR3aa: CAGQNKAYGYTF
v_gene: TRBV19
d_gene: .

CDR3aa: CASSREGQGAGGYTF
v_gene: TRBV27
d_gene: TRBD1

CDR3aa: CASSLAPGGVGAFF
v_gene: TRBV5-6
d_gene: TRBD1

CDR3aa: CASSESSMGASNYGYTF
v_gene: TRBV6-1
d_gene: .

CDR3aa: CASSFRGAQETQYF
v_gene: TRBV7-2
d_gene: .

CDR3aa: CASSVSTGTSGSRYDEQFF
v_gene: TRBV9
d_gene: TRBD2

CDR3aa: CASSTGGVTGQPQHF
v_gene: TRBV6-6
d_gene: TRBD1

CDR3aa: CASTPYGQETQYF
v_gene: TRBV12-3/TRBV12-4
d_gene: .

CDR3aa: CASSPAGAEQYNEQFF
v_gene: TRBV5-4
d_gene: .

CDR3aa: CASRNKGSYNEQFF
v_gene: TRBV12-3/TRBV12-4
d_gene: .

CDR3aa: CASSLTTSGGTYEQYF
v_gene: TRBV3-2
d_gene: .

CDR3aa: CSARGGATRYEQYF
v_gene: TRBV20-1
d_gene: TRBD2

CDR3aa: CASSLGPPGNQPQHF
v_gene: TRBV13
d_gene: .

CDR3aa: CASRRDRTGANYGYTF
v_gene: TRBV6-2/TRBV6-3
d_gene: TRBD1

CDR3aa: CSARDTSGRYEQYF
v_gene: TRBV20-1
d_gene: TRBD2

CDR3aa: CASSQVTGGYGYTF
v_gene: TRBV14
d_gene: .

CDR3aa: CSVDVRDSQYGYTF
v_gene: TRBV29-1
d_gene: .

CDR3aa: CASTGGASPLHF
v_gene: TRBV2
d_gene: .

CDR3aa: CSATPDEAFF
v_gene: TRBV20-1
d_gene: .

CDR3aa: CASSPTGAYGYTF
v_gene: TRBV7-3
d_gene: TRBD1

CDR3aa: CASSSRERGAEQFF
v_gene: TRBV6-2/TRBV6-3
d_gene: .

CDR3aa: CASRYREPDLRGTEAFF
v_gene: TRBV27
d_gene: .

CDR3aa: CASSLGSADTQYF
v_gene: TRBV7-9
d_gene: .

CDR3aa: CASSFRRGSGGRYEQYF
v_gene: TRBV6-6
d_gene: .

CDR3aa: CAWSRLAGKTYEQYF
v_gene: TRBV30
d_gene: TRBD2

CDR3aa: CASSVGQGGSYGYTF
v_gene: TRBV12-3/TRBV12-4
d_gene: TRBD1

CDR3aa: CASFGQGIGGYTF
v_gene: TRBV5-6
d_gene: TRBD1

CDR3aa: CASSVATSYTEAFF
v_gene: TRBV9
d_gene: .

CDR3aa: CASSFGQGGSNQPQHF
v_gene: TRBV12-3/TRBV12-4
d_gene: TRBD1

CDR3aa: CASRDTGYNEQFF
v_gene: TRBV6-5
d_gene: .

CDR3aa: CASSPEGLRQPQHF
v_gene: TRBV6-5
d_gene: .

CDR3aa: CASSEGGLGDHEQYF
v_gene: TRBV2
d_gene: TRBD2

CDR3aa: CASSPSGQNSPLHF
v_gene: TRBV7-9
d_gene: .

CDR3aa: CSVGQKVGEYF
v_gene: TRBV29-1
d_gene: .

CDR3aa: CASSQETGGSYGYTF
v_gene: TRBV4-2
d_gene: .

CDR3aa: CASSGLSSYEQYF
v_gene: TRBV6-2/TRBV6-3
d_gene: .

CDR3aa: CASSPLSGFRYTF
v_gene: TRBV3-1
d_gene: .

CDR3aa: CASSFLLKGGADTQYF
v_gene: TRBV6-2/TRBV6-3
d_gene: .

CDR3aa: CSAVGQMNTEAFF
v_gene: TRBV29-1
d_gene: TRBD1

CDR3aa: CASSVMGANEQYF
v_gene: TRBV19
d_gene: .

CDR3aa: CATSRDPLSMNTEAFF
v_gene: TRBV15
d_gene: .

CDR3aa: CASSRTGVGSTDTQYF
v_gene: TRBV5-1
d_gene: TRBD1

CDR3aa: CASSNAGGTEAFF
v_gene: TRBV5-6
d_gene: .

CDR3aa: CASSFDNGQGRNTGELFF
v_gene: TRBV5-4
d_gene: TRBD1

CDR3aa: CSARDQGGNTEAFF
v_gene: TRBV20-1
d_gene: .

CDR3aa: CSVVFMSNQPQHF
v_gene: TRBV29-1
d_gene: .

CDR3aa: CASSRGTPPDTQYF
v_gene: TRBV7-3
d_gene: .

CDR3aa: CASSHLSGRQYF
v_gene: TRBV3-1
d_gene: .

CDR3aa: CSASGLGGIEAFF
v_gene: TRBV20-1
d_gene: .

CDR3aa: CASRDRGRYNSPLHF
v_gene: TRBV6-5
d_gene: TRBD1

CDR3aa: CASSRLLLNSYEQYF
v_gene: TRBV4-1
d_gene: .